This T cell receptor beta chain derives from a study of cytomegalovirus exposure and HLA in healthy donors. Looking at the study overall: A prior analysis found about 110 million unique TCR beta sequences from about 179 million T cells. Findings and caveats of the study: A few V segments could not be told apart, such as TRBV6-2 and TRBV6-3, and were left out. Later analysis identified about 15,000 TCR beta sequences associated with HLA alleles, using a false discovery rate threshold of 0.05. Published work reported that the classifier diagnosed cytomegalovirus status with high specificity and sensitivity.

This CDR3 region has 12 residues. The ends were cut back, 1 base at V and 12 bases at J, with 10 bases in the middle. CDR1 and CDR2 (germline): SGHDN, FVKESK. Primers included in the PCR were 60 Vbeta and 13 Jbeta primers. Generated by immunoSEQ multiplex PCR, the TCRdb table keeps only in-frame clones and is missing some. The sample contains some 150,000 clones, under 80% of which appear only once. With regard to this clone: The antigen remains unidentified.

The TCR comes from a male donor in good health and CMV-seronegative. Sequenced input: PBMCs. The chain carries TRBV14 and TRBJ2-1; D is uncertain. The CDR3 sequence: CASSQGPVRQFF. The CDR3 DNA sequence: TGTGCCAGCAGCCAAGGCCCGGTAAGGCAGTTCTTC.